Listed below are T cell receptor beta chains from one sample, sequenced in a study of cytomegalovirus exposure and HLA in healthy donors. Method: immunoSEQ multiplex PCR; TCRdb's copy keeps in-frame clones and lacks some. The sample comprises around 90,000 clones, about four fifths of which are singletons, and 5.5% to 8% rests with the top ten. The sequencing sample was made of PBMCs. These receptors were taken from a man aged 25 to 45 in good health and CMV-seronegative. Each CDR3 is given with its conserved first and last residue. The D gene is left open where the match is weak. Not every row has a clone size; where given, it reads once, few, many or a size class.

V gene	J gene	clone size	D gene	CDR3 DNA	CDR3 protein
TRBV5-1	TRBJ2-2	once	-	TGCGCCAGCAGCATTAAACAGGGAGCACAGACGAACACCGGGGAGCTGTTTTTT	CASSIKQGAQTNTGELFF
TRBV28	TRBJ2-7	-	-	TGTGCCAGCAGTTTAGTGGCATATCCCTACGAGCAGTACTTC	CASSLVAYPYEQYF
TRBV4-1	TRBJ2-7	-	TRBD2	TGCGCCAGCGGGAGGCGGGAGGGCTACGAGCAGTACTTC	CASGRREGYEQYF
TRBV5-1	TRBJ2-4	-	-	TGCGCCAGCAGCTTGGACGGAGGGCCGACCAAAAACATTCAGTACTTC	CASSLDGGPTKNIQYF
TRBV19	TRBJ1-5	once	-	TGTGCCACAACCTCCAGGGGCCGCCCGCAGAATCCCCAGCATTTT	CATTSRGRPQNPQHF
TRBV5-1	TRBJ1-2	-	TRBD1	TGCGCCAGCAGCTTGGGAGGGGGCGCCGGCTATGGCTACACCTTC	CASSLGGGAGYGYTF
TRBV5-1	TRBJ2-3	-	-	TGCGCCAGCAGCTTTCTAGCTAGCACAGATACGCAGTATTTT	CASSFLASTDTQYF
TRBV6-5	TRBJ2-3	-	TRBD1	TGTGCCAGCAGCGACAGGGGATTCGCAGATACGCAGTATTTT	CASSDRGFADTQYF
TRBV6-5	TRBJ1-1	few	-	TGTGCCAGCAGTTACTCGGGACTTCCCGAAGCTTTCTTT	CASSYSGLPEAFF
TRBV4-2	TRBJ2-5	-	TRBD2	TGTGCCAGCAGCCAAGGGGCCGGAGGGACTAGACAAGAGACCCAGTACTTC	CASSQGAGGTRQETQYF
TRBV28	TRBJ2-1	-	TRBD1	TGTGCCAGCAGTCCGCCGGGACAGGGGCTTTACAATGAGCAGTTCTTC	CASSPPGQGLYNEQFF
TRBV7-9	TRBJ2-7	-	TRBD1	TGTGCCAGCAGCTCGTCGACAGGGGGCTACGAGCAGTACTTC	CASSSSTGGYEQYF
TRBV30	TRBJ1-3	-	-	TGTGCCTGGAGTGTTGGCCAAATCTCTGGAAACACCATATATTTT	CAWSVGQISGNTIYF
TRBV7-9	TRBJ1-5	-	-	TGTGCCAGCAGCTCCCCGGGGGGATCGGAGCAGCCCCAGCATTTT	CASSSPGGSEQPQHF
TRBV6-5	TRBJ2-3	-	TRBD2	TGTGCCAGCAGACCAGCGGGGGGCGCAGATACGCAGTATTTT	CASRPAGGADTQYF
TRBV5-4	TRBJ2-2	few	TRBD2	TGTGCCAGCAGCTTGGGAGAGGCGGGAGAGCGTTCGGGGCTGTTTTTT	CASSLGEAGERSGLFF
TRBV7-2	TRBJ1-2	-	-	TGTGCCAGCAGCCCCGGGACTCTTGGCTACACCTTC	CASSPGTLGYTF
TRBV29-1	TRBJ1-5	-	TRBD1	TGCAGCACTAGGACAGGGACCTGGCAGCCCCAGCATTTT	CSTRTGTWQPQHF
TRBV9	TRBJ2-1	-	-	TGTGCCAGCAGCCCCCAACTAGGTGAGCAGTTCTTC	CASSPQLGEQFF
TRBV10-3	TRBJ1-2	-	-	TGTGCCATCAGTGATTGGACAGCGGGGAACTATGGCTACACCTTC	CAISDWTAGNYGYTF
TRBV5-8	TRBJ2-7	once	-	TGTGCCAGCAGGCGACTTGGCGAGCAGTACTTC	CASRRLGEQYF
TRBV10-3	TRBJ2-1	once	TRBD2	TGTGCCGCGACTAGCGGGTACAATGAGCAGTTCTTC	CAATSGYNEQFF
TRBV11-2	TRBJ1-4	-	-	TGTGCCAGCAGCACTTTGTCCCAGGGTGCGGAGAATGAAAAACTGTTTTTT	CASSTLSQGAENEKLFF
TRBV5-6	TRBJ2-1	-	TRBD1	TGTGCCAGCAGCTCGAGGACAGGGGGAGGCTCCTACAATGAGCAGTTCTTC	CASSSRTGGGSYNEQFF
TRBV28	TRBJ2-3	-	TRBD2	TGTGCCAGCAGTTTGCAGACTAGCGGGGGGTCTGTAGGGACGCAGTATTTT	CASSLQTSGGSVGTQYF
TRBV7-9	TRBJ1-1	-	TRBD1	TGTGCCAGCAGCCCCGGGACAGGGGCTGTAAGGAACACTGAAGCTTTCTTT	CASSPGTGAVRNTEAFF
TRBV6-5	TRBJ1-5	-	-	TGTGCCAGCAGTCTATCAGGGAGCAATCAGCCCCAGCATTTT	CASSLSGSNQPQHF
TRBV29-1	TRBJ2-7	-	-	TGCAGCGGGGGGGACAGACCCTACGAGCAGTACTTC	CSGGDRPYEQYF
TRBV7-2	TRBJ1-2	-	-	TGTGCCATCACTACCCAGGGTAGAAACTATGGCTACACCTTC	CAITTQGRNYGYTF
TRBV15	TRBJ2-7	few	TRBD1	TGTGCCACCAGCGCCCGCCCCGGGACAGGGAGCTCCGAGCAGTACTTC	CATSARPGTGSSEQYF
TRBV18	TRBJ2-1	-	-	TGTGCCAGCTCACCACAGGACAGCTACAATGAGCAGTTCTTC	CASSPQDSYNEQFF
TRBV5-1	TRBJ2-7	-	-	TGCGCCAGCAGCCCGGGAATAGCAACCTACGAGCAGTACTTC	CASSPGIATYEQYF
TRBV28	TRBJ2-3	-	TRBD2	TGTGCCAGCAGTTTATGGCCGGGACTAGCGGGTAGAGATACGCAGTATTTT	CASSLWPGLAGRDTQYF
TRBV5-1	TRBJ2-1	-	TRBD2	TGCGCCAGCACCCTGGTCGGGACTAGTAACTACAATGAGCAGTTCTTC	CASTLVGTSNYNEQFF
TRBV9	TRBJ2-7	-	TRBD2	TGTGCCAGCAGCGTAGGAGTAGCGGGAGTCTACGAGCAGTACTTC	CASSVGVAGVYEQYF
TRBV19	TRBJ2-7	-	-	TGTGCCACAAGACAGGCAAACGACGAGCAGTACTTC	CATRQANDEQYF
TRBV5-8	TRBJ2-6	-	-	TGTGCCAGTGGGGCAGGGGTAAACGGGGCCAACGTCCTGACTTTC	CASGAGVNGANVLTF
TRBV27	TRBJ2-4	-	TRBD1	TGTGCCAGCAGTCCGGGACAGGGAAGAAACATTCAGTACTTC	CASSPGQGRNIQYF
TRBV10-2	TRBJ2-3	few	TRBD2	TGCGCCAGCAGCCGGGACTACACAGATACGCAGTATTTT	CASSRDYTDTQYF
TRBV19	TRBJ1-2	-	TRBD1	TGTGCCAGTAGTACCGGGACAGCTGCGGGTGTGGGGTATGGCTACACCTTC	CASSTGTAAGVGYGYTF
TRBV19	TRBJ2-5	few	-	TGTGCCAGTAGTACAGGGTGGGAGACCCAGTACTTC	CASSTGWETQYF
TRBV12-5	TRBJ2-7	-	TRBD2	TGTGCTAGTGGTTTGGTTAGCGGGAGTCGGTACGAGCAGTACTTC	CASGLVSGSRYEQYF
TRBV2	TRBJ2-7	-	TRBD1	TGTGCCAGCAGTGAGACAGGGCTCGGGTACGAGCAGTACTTC	CASSETGLGYEQYF
TRBV6-1	TRBJ2-7	few	TRBD1	TGTGCCAGCAGTCCCGGACAGGAGCCGGGGGAGCAGTACTTC	CASSPGQEPGEQYF
TRBV30	TRBJ2-1	-	TRBD1	TGTGCCTGGAGCCGTATGGGTCAGGGGGCCGATGAGCAGTTCTTC	CAWSRMGQGADEQFF
TRBV6-1	TRBJ2-2	-	TRBD1	TGTGCCAGCAGCCGAGACAGGGCGAACACCGGGGAGCTGTTTTTT	CASSRDRANTGELFF
TRBV6-6	TRBJ1-4	-	-	TGTGGGTCGGGTCCAACTAATGAAAAACTGTTTTTT	CGSGPTNEKLFF
TRBV25-1	TRBJ1-1	few	-	TGTGCCAGCAGTGAATCGGGGGAGGGGGGCACTGAAGCTTTCTTT	CASSESGEGGTEAFF
TRBV11-1	TRBJ2-4	-	-	TGTGCCAGCAGCAATGAAATTGCGGGGTTAGCCAAAAACATTCAGTACTTC	CASSNEIAGLAKNIQYF
TRBV6-5	TRBJ1-2	-	TRBD1	TGTGCCAGCAGTTACTCATATGAAGGGGGCGCGGGGGGCTACACCTTC	CASSYSYEGGAGGYTF
TRBV7-3	TRBJ2-2	-	TRBD2	TGTGCCAGCAGCCCTTTAGCCGGGGGGGCCGGGGAGCTGTTTTTT	CASSPLAGGAGELFF
TRBV30	TRBJ2-7	-	TRBD2	TGTGCCTGGAGTTCGGGGGGGGGCTCCTACGAGCAGTACTTC	CAWSSGGGSYEQYF
TRBV19	TRBJ1-1	-	TRBD1	TGTGCCAGTAGTATAGTCAGGGGGCCTGAAGCTTTCTTT	CASSIVRGPEAFF
TRBV29-1	TRBJ2-1	-	TRBD1	TGCAGCGCCGCTGATAGGGACAGGACCTACAATGAGCAGTTCTTC	CSAADRDRTYNEQFF
TRBV7-9	TRBJ2-1	-	TRBD1	TGTGCCAGCAGCTGGGCGACCGGGACAGGGCTATTTGAGCAGTTCTTC	CASSWATGTGLFEQFF
TRBV5-1	TRBJ2-7	-	TRBD1	TGCGCCAGCAGCTTGGGGCCGGGACAGGGTTTCGAGCAGTACTTC	CASSLGPGQGFEQYF
TRBV19	TRBJ1-5	-	TRBD1	TGTGCCAGTAGTATTCCGGGACAGTCCCTTAATCAGCCCCAGCATTTT	CASSIPGQSLNQPQHF
TRBV5-4	TRBJ1-1	-	TRBD1	TGTGCCAGCAGCTTGGCCCAGGGGGCGAGGACTGAAGCTTTCTTT	CASSLAQGARTEAFF
TRBV5-4	TRBJ2-5	-	TRBD2	TGTGCCAGCAGCTTGACTTCGGGGGGCCAAGAGACCCAGTACTTC	CASSLTSGGQETQYF